This T cell receptor (beta chain) is drawn from a study of cytomegalovirus exposure and HLA in healthy donors. The germline V gene has CDR1 SGHDT and CDR2 YYEEEE. J was trimmed by 1 base and V by 4 bases; bases with no gene match: 5. The CDR3 spans 15 residues. Primers included in the PCR were 60 Vbeta and 13 Jbeta primers. TCRdb's table, derived via immunoSEQ multiplex PCR, lists solely in-frame clones and lacks some. In the table there are fewer than 150,000 clones, around 80% of which are singletons. This clone was recorded a few times. Its antigen is unknown. Findings of the study overall: Altogether, 164 TCR beta chains were recorded as cytomegalovirus-associated. At a 0.05 false discovery rate, a later analysis found around 15,000 TCR beta sequences to be associated with HLA alleles. Analyses of presence/absence relied on an assumption of roughly uniform sequencing depth across donors.

This sequence joins TRBV5-6 and TRBJ2-3, with 8 bases that match TRBD1. This receptor was taken from a male donor in good health and CMV-seronegative. The sequencing sample was made of PBMCs. The CDR3 here is CASSLVGQGTDTQYF. CDR3 sequence (DNA): TGTGCCAGCAGCCTCGTGGGACAGGGCACAGATACGCAGTATTTT.